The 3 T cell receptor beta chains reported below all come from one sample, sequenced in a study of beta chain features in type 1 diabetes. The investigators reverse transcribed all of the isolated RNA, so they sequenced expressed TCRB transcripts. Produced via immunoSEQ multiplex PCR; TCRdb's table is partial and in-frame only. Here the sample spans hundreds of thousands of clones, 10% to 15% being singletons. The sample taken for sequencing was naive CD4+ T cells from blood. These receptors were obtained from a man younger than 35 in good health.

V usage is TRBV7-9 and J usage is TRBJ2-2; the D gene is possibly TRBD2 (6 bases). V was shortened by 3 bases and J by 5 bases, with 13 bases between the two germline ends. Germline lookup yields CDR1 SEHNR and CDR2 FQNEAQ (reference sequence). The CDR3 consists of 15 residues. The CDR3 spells CASSLLQGGTGELFF. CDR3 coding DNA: TGTGCCAGCAGCTTGCTCCAGGGAGGTACCGGGGAGCTGTTTTTT.

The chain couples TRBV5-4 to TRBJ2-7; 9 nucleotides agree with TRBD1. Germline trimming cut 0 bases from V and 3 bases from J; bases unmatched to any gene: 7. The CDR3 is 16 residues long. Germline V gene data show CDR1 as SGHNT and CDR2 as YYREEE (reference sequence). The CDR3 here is CASSLAAGQGFYEQYF. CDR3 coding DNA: TGTGCCAGCAGCTTGGCCGCGGGACAGGGCTTCTACGAGCAGTACTTC.

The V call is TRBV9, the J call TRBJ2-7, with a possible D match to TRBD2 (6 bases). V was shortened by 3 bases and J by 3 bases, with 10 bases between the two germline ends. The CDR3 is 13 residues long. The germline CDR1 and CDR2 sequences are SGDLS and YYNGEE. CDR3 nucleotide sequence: TGTGCCAGCAGCGGGCCCGGGGGCTACGAGCAGTACTTC. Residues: CASSGPGGYEQYF.